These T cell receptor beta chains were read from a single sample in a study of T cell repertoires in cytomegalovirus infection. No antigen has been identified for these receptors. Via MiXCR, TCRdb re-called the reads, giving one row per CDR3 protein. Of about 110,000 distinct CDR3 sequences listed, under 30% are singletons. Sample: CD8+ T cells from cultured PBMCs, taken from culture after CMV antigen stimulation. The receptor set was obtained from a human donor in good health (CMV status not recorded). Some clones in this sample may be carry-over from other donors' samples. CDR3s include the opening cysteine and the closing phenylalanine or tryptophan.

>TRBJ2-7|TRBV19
CASSIGYEQYF
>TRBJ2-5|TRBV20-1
CSARELAGLETQYF
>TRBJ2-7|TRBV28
CASSMAGQGIYYEQYF
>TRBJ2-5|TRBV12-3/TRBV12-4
CASSTRETQYF
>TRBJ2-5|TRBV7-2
CASSLRAGRLRETQYF
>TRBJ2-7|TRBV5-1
CASSLEGQGNDEQYF
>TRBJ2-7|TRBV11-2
CASSLVLAGVPYEQYF
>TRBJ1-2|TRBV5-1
CPEEGVYGYTF
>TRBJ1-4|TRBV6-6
CASSYLGTGDEKLFF
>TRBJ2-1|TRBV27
CASSQGIAGGTEQFF
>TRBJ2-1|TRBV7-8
CANSLGGNEQFF
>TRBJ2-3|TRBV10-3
CAIGDADTQYF
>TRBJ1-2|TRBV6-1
CASSELGANGYTF
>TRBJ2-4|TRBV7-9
CASSGGVQGKNIQYF
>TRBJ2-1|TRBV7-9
CASSLGGLAGGYNEQFF
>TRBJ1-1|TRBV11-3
CASSFAANTEAFF
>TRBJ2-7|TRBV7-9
CASSKPGSAGEQYF
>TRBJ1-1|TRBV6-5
CASSLEGHQNTEAFF
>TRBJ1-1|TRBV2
CASSEQNTEAFF
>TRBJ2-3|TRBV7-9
CASSFQARGGTDTQYF
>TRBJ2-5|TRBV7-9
CASSSPGHKGVDQETQYF
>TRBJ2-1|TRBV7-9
CASSPRSTTNEQFF
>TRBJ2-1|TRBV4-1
CASSPILAPYGEQFF
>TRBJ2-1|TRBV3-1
CASSQEYGGYNEQFF
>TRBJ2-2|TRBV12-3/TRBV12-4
CATKSTGAGDTGELFF
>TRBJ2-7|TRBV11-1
CASSSPLAETYEQYF
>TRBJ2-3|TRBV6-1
CASSYPPETQYF
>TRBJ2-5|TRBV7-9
CASSFSGAAETQYF
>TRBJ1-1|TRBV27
CASIEEYVYPFSSEAFF
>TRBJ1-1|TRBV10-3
CAISRENTEAFF
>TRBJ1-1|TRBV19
CASSIPWEKAFF
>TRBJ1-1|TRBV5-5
CASSDGTDLTEAFF
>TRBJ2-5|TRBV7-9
CASSLVQVAAQETQYF
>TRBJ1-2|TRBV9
CASSVWGYGNGYTF
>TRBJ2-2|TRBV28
CASSLSGLATGELFF
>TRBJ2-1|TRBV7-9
CASSPRVAGAPYNEQFF
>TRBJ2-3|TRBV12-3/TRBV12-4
CASRGPAVADTQYF
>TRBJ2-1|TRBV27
CASSILAGADPYNEQFF
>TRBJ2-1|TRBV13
CASSLGRTTYNEQFF
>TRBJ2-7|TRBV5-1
CASSPGQGRENYEQYF
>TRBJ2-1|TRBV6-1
CASSEKSGLRVYGNEQFF
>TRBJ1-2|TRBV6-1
CASSLWTGDVDGYTF